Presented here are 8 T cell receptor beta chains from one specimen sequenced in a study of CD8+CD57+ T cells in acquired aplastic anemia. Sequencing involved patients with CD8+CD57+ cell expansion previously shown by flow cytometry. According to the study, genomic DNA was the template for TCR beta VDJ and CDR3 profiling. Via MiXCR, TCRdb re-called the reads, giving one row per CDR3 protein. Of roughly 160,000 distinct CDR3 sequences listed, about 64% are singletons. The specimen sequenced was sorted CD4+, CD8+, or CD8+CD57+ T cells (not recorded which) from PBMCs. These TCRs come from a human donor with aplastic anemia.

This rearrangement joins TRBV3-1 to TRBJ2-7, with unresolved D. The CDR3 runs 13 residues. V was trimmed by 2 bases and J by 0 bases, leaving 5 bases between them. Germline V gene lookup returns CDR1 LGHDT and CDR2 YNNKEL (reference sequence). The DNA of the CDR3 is TGTGCCAGCAGCCAACCTTCCTCCTACGAGCAGTACTTC. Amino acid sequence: CASSQPSSYEQYF.

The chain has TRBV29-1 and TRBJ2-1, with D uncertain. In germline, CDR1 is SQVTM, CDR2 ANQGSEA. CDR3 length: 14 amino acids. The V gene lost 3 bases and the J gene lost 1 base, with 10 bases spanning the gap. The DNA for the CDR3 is TGCAGCGTTGATGGGGTCGGGTCCTACAATGAGCAGTTCTTC. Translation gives CSVDGVGSYNEQFF.

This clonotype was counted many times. In DNA, the CDR3 is TGTGCCAGCGCCCAGTCCTCTCCTCAGGCCCAGTACTTC. Protein: CASAQSSPQAQYF. V and J are TRBV11-2 and TRBJ2-5, with D unclear. V lost 8 bases and J 9 bases, leaving 19 bases between the germline ends. CDR3 length: 13 residues. Per the germline V gene, CDR1 is SGHAT and CDR2 is FQNNGV.

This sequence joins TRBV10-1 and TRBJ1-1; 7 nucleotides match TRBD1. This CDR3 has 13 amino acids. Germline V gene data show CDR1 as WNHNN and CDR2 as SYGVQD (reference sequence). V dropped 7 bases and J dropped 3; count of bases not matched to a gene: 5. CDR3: CASKGQIYTEAFF. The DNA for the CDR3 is TGCGCCAGCAAGGGACAGATTTACACTGAAGCTTTCTTT.

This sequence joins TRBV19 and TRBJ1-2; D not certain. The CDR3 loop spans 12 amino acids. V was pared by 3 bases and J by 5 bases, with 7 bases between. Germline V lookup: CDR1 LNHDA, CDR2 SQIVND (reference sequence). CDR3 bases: TGTGCCAGTAGTATGCCCGCTTATGGCTACACCTTC. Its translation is CASSMPAYGYTF.

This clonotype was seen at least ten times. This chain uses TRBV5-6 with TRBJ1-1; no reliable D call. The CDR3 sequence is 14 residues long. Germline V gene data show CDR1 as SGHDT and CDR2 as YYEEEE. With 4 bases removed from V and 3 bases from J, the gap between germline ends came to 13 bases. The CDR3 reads CASSTSRIDTEAFF. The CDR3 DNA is TGTGCCAGCAGCACCTCTCGTATAGACACTGAAGCTTTCTTT.

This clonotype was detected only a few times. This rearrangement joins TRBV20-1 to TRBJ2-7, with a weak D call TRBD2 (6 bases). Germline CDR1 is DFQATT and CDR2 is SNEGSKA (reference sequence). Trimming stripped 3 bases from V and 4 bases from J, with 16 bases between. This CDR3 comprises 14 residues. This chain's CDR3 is CSASPVGEEYEQYF. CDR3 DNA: TGCAGTGCTAGTCCGGTAGGGGAGGAATACGAGCAGTACTTC.

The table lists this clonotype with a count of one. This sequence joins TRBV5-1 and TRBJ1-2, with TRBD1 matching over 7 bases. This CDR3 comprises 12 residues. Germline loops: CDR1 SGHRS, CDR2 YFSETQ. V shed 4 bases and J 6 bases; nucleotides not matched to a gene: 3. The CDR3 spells CASSADRNGYTF. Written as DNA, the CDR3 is TGCGCCAGCAGCGCGGACAGGAATGGCTACACCTTC. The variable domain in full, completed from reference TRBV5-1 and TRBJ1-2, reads KAGVTQTPRYLIKTRGQQVTLSCSPISGHRSVSWYQQTPGQGLQFLFEYFSETQRNKGNFPGRFSGRQFSNSRSEMNVSTLELGDSALYLCASSADRNGYTFGSGTRLTVV.